This T cell receptor beta chain was profiled in a study of Ad26.COV2.S vaccination and SARS-CoV-2 variants. Study information: Vaccine-arm donor from the placebo-controlled COV1001 Ad26.COV2.S trial. The study's findings and limits: Reported findings describe substantial breadth in spike-specific CD8+ and CD4+ T cell responses following vaccination.

The treatment is: approximately 18 received Ad26.COV2.S at low or high dose, single or two shots; several received placebo; per-sample allocation not given. Day 63 after the first injection of vaccine or placebo was the sampling time. Aged 18-55 years, donor was enrolled in Boston in the early 2020s. V lost 5 bases and J 5 bases, leaving 7 bases between the germline ends. The CDR3 has 13 amino acids. Per the germline V gene, CDR1 is LNHDA and CDR2 is SQIVND (reference sequence). The repertoire was sequenced with immunoSEQ multiplex PCR; TCRdb's copy has only in-frame clones and lacks some. The repertoire holds roughly 700,000 clones, with approximately 88% as singletons. Remarks on this clone: Its antigen remains unknown.

This chain links TRBV19 with TRBJ1-6; the D is unclear. The sequence came from a person aged 18-65 years who received the Ad26.COV2.S COVID-19 vaccine or a placebo. The sample here was peripheral blood, taken in a trial of Ad26.COV2.S vaccine versus placebo. The CDR3: CASSVGNNSPLHF. The CDR3 DNA is TGTGCCAGTAGTGTAGGGAATAATTCACCCCTCCACTTT.